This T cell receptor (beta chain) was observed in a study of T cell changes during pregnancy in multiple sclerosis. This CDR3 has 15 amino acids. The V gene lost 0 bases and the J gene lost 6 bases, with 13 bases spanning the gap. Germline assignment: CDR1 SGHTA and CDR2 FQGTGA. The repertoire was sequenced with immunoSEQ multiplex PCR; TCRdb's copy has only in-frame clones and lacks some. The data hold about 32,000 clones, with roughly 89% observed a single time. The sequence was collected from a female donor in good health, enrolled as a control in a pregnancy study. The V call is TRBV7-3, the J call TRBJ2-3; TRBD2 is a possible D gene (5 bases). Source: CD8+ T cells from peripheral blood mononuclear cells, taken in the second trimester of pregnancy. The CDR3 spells CASSLTDWTRDTQYF. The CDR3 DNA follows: TGTGCCAGCAGCTTAACAGACTGGACTCGGGATACGCAGTATTTT.